Listed below are T cell receptor beta chains from one sample, sequenced in a study of CD4 T cells in relation to SARS-CoV-2 and coronaviruses. Profiled with immunoSEQ multiplex PCR; TCRdb holds only in-frame clones, not every one. The sample comprises tens of thousands of clones, over 70% of which are singletons, and less than 20% rests with the top ten. For these receptors, no antigen is known. Input material: CD4+ T cells from PBMCs, cultured in vitro. The source of these receptors is a human donor in good health. Both conserved end residues are part of each CDR3. Fields, in order: J gene, clone size, D gene, V gene, CDR3 DNA, CDR3 protein. The D gene is left open where the match is weak. Expanded clones get a size class; other rows say once, few or many, or leave the size out.

j_gene: TRBJ2-7
abundance: NA
d_gene: NA
v_gene: TRBV5-1
CDR3nt: TGCGCCAGCAGCTTGGAGAGTGGGCAGCCCTACGAGCAGTACTTC
CDR3aa: CASSLESGQPYEQYF

j_gene: TRBJ2-7
abundance: NA
d_gene: NA
v_gene: TRBV5-5
CDR3nt: TGTGCCAGCAGCTTGGAAGGTGGAGTCGGCTACGAGCAGTACTTC
CDR3aa: CASSLEGGVGYEQYF

j_gene: TRBJ2-1
abundance: NA
d_gene: NA
v_gene: TRBV20-1
CDR3nt: TGCAGTGCTAGCCAGAGCAATGAGCAGTTCTTC
CDR3aa: CSASQSNEQFF

j_gene: TRBJ2-3
abundance: medium-sized
d_gene: NA
v_gene: TRBV5-1
CDR3nt: TGCGCCAGCAGCTTGCCCCTAGCTGCCACAGATACGCAGTATTTT
CDR3aa: CASSLPLAATDTQYF

j_gene: TRBJ1-3
abundance: NA
d_gene: NA
v_gene: TRBV11-2
CDR3nt: TGTGCCAGCAGCCCAGCCGGCTCTGGAAACACCATATATTTT
CDR3aa: CASSPAGSGNTIYF

j_gene: TRBJ2-7
abundance: NA
d_gene: NA
v_gene: TRBV2
CDR3nt: TGTGCCAGCAGTGATGTTGGGGGTACAAACGAGCAGTACTTC
CDR3aa: CASSDVGGTNEQYF

j_gene: TRBJ2-7
abundance: NA
d_gene: NA
v_gene: TRBV4-1
CDR3nt: TGCGCCAGCAGCCAAGATACAGGTAGCTCCTACGAGCAGTACTTC
CDR3aa: CASSQDTGSSYEQYF

j_gene: TRBJ1-2
abundance: NA
d_gene: NA
v_gene: TRBV4-1
CDR3nt: TGCGCCAGCAGCCAAATTCCCCAGGACGGAAGAAACTATGGCTACACCTTC
CDR3aa: CASSQIPQDGRNYGYTF

j_gene: TRBJ2-2
abundance: NA
d_gene: TRBD2
v_gene: TRBV27
CDR3nt: TGTGCCAGCAAGCGGGAGCGGGGCGGGGAGCTGTTTTTT
CDR3aa: CASKRERGGELFF

j_gene: TRBJ1-1
abundance: few
d_gene: NA
v_gene: TRBV5-1
CDR3nt: TGCGCCAGCAGCGCTGACATGAACACTGAAGCTTTCTTT
CDR3aa: CASSADMNTEAFF

j_gene: TRBJ2-1
abundance: NA
d_gene: TRBD1
v_gene: TRBV7-7
CDR3nt: TGTGCCAGCAGCACGACAGGGAGCTCCTACAATGAGCAGTTCTTC
CDR3aa: CASSTTGSSYNEQFF

j_gene: TRBJ1-1
abundance: few
d_gene: NA
v_gene: TRBV18
CDR3nt: TGTGCCAGCTCACCAGACGACAGACTGGACACTGAAGCTTTCTTT
CDR3aa: CASSPDDRLDTEAFF

j_gene: TRBJ2-7
abundance: NA
d_gene: NA
v_gene: TRBV30
CDR3nt: TGTGCCTGGAGGAAACACGGGAGCTCCTACGAGCAGTACTTC
CDR3aa: CAWRKHGSSYEQYF

j_gene: TRBJ1-1
abundance: few
d_gene: NA
v_gene: TRBV9
CDR3nt: TGTGCCAGCAGCAGTAGAGGGCCCCGGGACCCCATGAACACTGAAGCTTTCTTT
CDR3aa: CASSSRGPRDPMNTEAFF

j_gene: TRBJ2-7
abundance: NA
d_gene: NA
v_gene: TRBV2
CDR3nt: TGTGCCAGCAGTGGAGGGAACGAGCAGTACTTC
CDR3aa: CASSGGNEQYF

j_gene: TRBJ2-3
abundance: NA
d_gene: NA
v_gene: TRBV7-3
CDR3nt: TGTGCCAGCAGCCCAAGAGCTTCGGAGTTGGGAACGCAGTATTTT
CDR3aa: CASSPRASELGTQYF

j_gene: TRBJ2-1
abundance: NA
d_gene: NA
v_gene: TRBV14
CDR3nt: TGTGCCAGCAGCCCTGCTGGGCCATGGATTTATCCCTACAATGAGCAGTTCTTC
CDR3aa: CASSPAGPWIYPYNEQFF

j_gene: TRBJ1-2
abundance: few
d_gene: TRBD1
v_gene: TRBV7-9
CDR3nt: TGTGCCAGCAGCTTAGCAACAGGGGGAAGTAGCGGCTACACCTTC
CDR3aa: CASSLATGGSSGYTF

j_gene: TRBJ2-3
abundance: NA
d_gene: TRBD1
v_gene: TRBV6-1
CDR3nt: TGTGCCAGCAGTGAAGCCGTACAGGGGGCAGATACGCAGTATTTT
CDR3aa: CASSEAVQGADTQYF

j_gene: TRBJ2-2
abundance: NA
d_gene: NA
v_gene: TRBV18
CDR3nt: TGTGCCAGCTCACCACGGCCAGGGGATACCGGGGAGCTGTTTTTT
CDR3aa: CASSPRPGDTGELFF

j_gene: TRBJ1-4
abundance: NA
d_gene: TRBD1
v_gene: TRBV11-3
CDR3nt: TGTGCCAGCCCCCGGACAGGGAATGAAAAACTGTTTTTT
CDR3aa: CASPRTGNEKLFF

j_gene: TRBJ2-7
abundance: NA
d_gene: TRBD2
v_gene: TRBV5-6
CDR3nt: TGTGCCAGCAGCTTGCTAGCGGGAAGCTCCTACGAGCAGTACTTC
CDR3aa: CASSLLAGSSYEQYF

j_gene: TRBJ1-1
abundance: once
d_gene: NA
v_gene: TRBV5-1
CDR3nt: TGCGCCAGCAGCTTGGGGGGCCTTCGCTTGACTGAAGCTTTCTTT
CDR3aa: CASSLGGLRLTEAFF

j_gene: TRBJ2-1
abundance: few
d_gene: NA
v_gene: TRBV28
CDR3nt: TGTGCCAGCAGACCCGGGACGGATATCAGCGAGCAGTTCTTC
CDR3aa: CASRPGTDISEQFF

j_gene: TRBJ2-7
abundance: NA
d_gene: NA
v_gene: TRBV15
CDR3nt: TGTGCCACCAGCAGCGGGGGAGCTCGGGAGCAGTACTTC
CDR3aa: CATSSGGAREQYF

j_gene: TRBJ2-5
abundance: NA
d_gene: NA
v_gene: TRBV5-4
CDR3nt: TGTGCCAGCAGCGGCGACCCCGGAGAGACCCAGTACTTC
CDR3aa: CASSGDPGETQYF

j_gene: TRBJ2-7
abundance: NA
d_gene: NA
v_gene: TRBV5-6
CDR3nt: TGTGCCAGCAGCTTGGACATGCGTACATCCTACGAGCAGTACTTC
CDR3aa: CASSLDMRTSYEQYF

j_gene: TRBJ2-3
abundance: NA
d_gene: TRBD2
v_gene: TRBV5-1
CDR3nt: TGCGCCAGCAGCACCAGGACTAGCGGGAGAATCTTTGCAGATACGCAGTATTTT
CDR3aa: CASSTRTSGRIFADTQYF

j_gene: TRBJ2-3
abundance: NA
d_gene: NA
v_gene: TRBV20-1
CDR3nt: TGCAGTGCTAGTCTAGCTCAAAGTAGCACAGATACGCAGTATTTT
CDR3aa: CSASLAQSSTDTQYF

j_gene: TRBJ2-2
abundance: NA
d_gene: TRBD1
v_gene: TRBV14
CDR3nt: TGTGCCAGCAGCCCTTGGACAGGGGTGACCGGGGAGCTGTTTTTT
CDR3aa: CASSPWTGVTGELFF

j_gene: TRBJ1-1
abundance: NA
d_gene: NA
v_gene: TRBV18
CDR3nt: TGTGCCAGCTCACCAACTTCTCGGGAAGCTTTCTTT
CDR3aa: CASSPTSREAFF

j_gene: TRBJ1-5
abundance: few
d_gene: TRBD1
v_gene: TRBV28
CDR3nt: TGTGCCAGCAGTTTTGTCAGGGGACAGGGGCTGTCTCAGCCCCAGCATTTT
CDR3aa: CASSFVRGQGLSQPQHF

j_gene: TRBJ1-5
abundance: NA
d_gene: TRBD1
v_gene: TRBV4-1
CDR3nt: TGCGCCAGCAGCCAAACAGGGGGCGGCAATCAGCCCCAGCATTTT
CDR3aa: CASSQTGGGNQPQHF

j_gene: TRBJ1-2
abundance: once
d_gene: NA
v_gene: TRBV29-1
CDR3nt: TGCAGCGTGCTCTGGAAAAATGGCTACACCTTC
CDR3aa: CSVLWKNGYTF

j_gene: TRBJ1-3
abundance: NA
d_gene: NA
v_gene: TRBV5-1
CDR3nt: TGCGCCAGCAGCTTGTCCGGACTGACCCTAGGGGCTGGAAACACCATATATTTT
CDR3aa: CASSLSGLTLGAGNTIYF

j_gene: TRBJ1-2
abundance: NA
d_gene: NA
v_gene: TRBV15
CDR3nt: TGTGCCACCAGCAGAGAAGCTAACTATGGCTACACCTTC
CDR3aa: CATSREANYGYTF

j_gene: TRBJ1-6
abundance: few
d_gene: NA
v_gene: TRBV7-3
CDR3nt: TGTGCCAGCAGCTTAAGGGCCGGGGATAATTCACCCCTCCACTTT
CDR3aa: CASSLRAGDNSPLHF

j_gene: TRBJ1-5
abundance: NA
d_gene: NA
v_gene: TRBV5-1
CDR3nt: TGCGCCAGCAGCTTGGCTGGGGGGGTCGATCAGCCCCAGCATTTT
CDR3aa: CASSLAGGVDQPQHF

j_gene: TRBJ1-3
abundance: few
d_gene: NA
v_gene: TRBV30
CDR3nt: TGTGCCTGGATCTTTGGAACTGGAAACACCATATATTTT
CDR3aa: CAWIFGTGNTIYF

j_gene: TRBJ2-7
abundance: NA
d_gene: NA
v_gene: TRBV3-1/TRBV3-2
CDR3nt: TGTGCCAGCAGCCAAGGAGTGAGCGAGCAGTACTTC
CDR3aa: CASSQGVSEQYF

j_gene: TRBJ1-4
abundance: NA
d_gene: NA
v_gene: TRBV29-1
CDR3nt: TGCAGCGCGAGTAGGGGAGCTAATGAAAAACTGTTTTTT
CDR3aa: CSASRGANEKLFF